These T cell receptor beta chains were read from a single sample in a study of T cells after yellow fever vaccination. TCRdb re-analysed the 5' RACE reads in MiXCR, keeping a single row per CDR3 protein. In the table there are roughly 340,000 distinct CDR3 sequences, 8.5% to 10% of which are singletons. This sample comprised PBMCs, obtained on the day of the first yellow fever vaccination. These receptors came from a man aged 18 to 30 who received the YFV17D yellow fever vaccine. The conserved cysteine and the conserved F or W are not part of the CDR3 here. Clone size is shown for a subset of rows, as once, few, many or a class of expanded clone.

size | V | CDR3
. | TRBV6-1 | ASRPAGSYNEQF
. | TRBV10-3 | AISRVSGELF
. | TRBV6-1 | ASRDRAGGTESF
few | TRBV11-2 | ASSLDSAGQF
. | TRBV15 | ATSRGRGPNTEAF
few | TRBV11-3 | ASSSQTDTEAF
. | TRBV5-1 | ASSARGLGTQY
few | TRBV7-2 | ASSSRRGFGTEAF
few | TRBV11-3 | ASSRTSGGTYNEQF
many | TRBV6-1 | ASTTGRWGSDAKNIQY
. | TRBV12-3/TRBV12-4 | ASSRPENIQY
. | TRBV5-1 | ASSLGQRGQAF
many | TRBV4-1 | ASSLSADEQF
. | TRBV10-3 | AIKTDRSNIQY
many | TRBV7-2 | ASNLSGEETQY
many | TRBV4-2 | ASSGGGYGYT
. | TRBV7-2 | ASSLATGLGGYT
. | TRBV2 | ASSVGQLLSYNEQF
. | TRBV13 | ASSLLNTGITYEQY
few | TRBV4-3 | ASSPGQGISQPQH
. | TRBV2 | ASSEVRTGLGNQPQH
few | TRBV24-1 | ATSDLSGTGGYNEQF
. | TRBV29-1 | SVETVSSYNEQF
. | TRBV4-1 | ASSQYIPWVDAQY
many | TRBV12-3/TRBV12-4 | ASSFLSGRNEQF
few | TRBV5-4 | ASSNNRASNEKLF